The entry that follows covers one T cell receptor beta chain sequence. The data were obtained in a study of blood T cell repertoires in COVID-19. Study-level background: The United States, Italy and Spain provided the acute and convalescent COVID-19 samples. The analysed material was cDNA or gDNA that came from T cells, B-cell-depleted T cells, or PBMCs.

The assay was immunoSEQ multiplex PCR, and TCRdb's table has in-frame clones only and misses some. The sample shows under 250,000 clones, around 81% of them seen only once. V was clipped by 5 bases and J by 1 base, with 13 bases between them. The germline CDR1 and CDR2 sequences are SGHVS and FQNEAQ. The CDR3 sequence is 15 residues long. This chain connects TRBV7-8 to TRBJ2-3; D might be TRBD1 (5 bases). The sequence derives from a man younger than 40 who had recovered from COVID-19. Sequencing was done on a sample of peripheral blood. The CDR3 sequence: CASSRGLPRTDTQYF. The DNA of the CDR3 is TGTGCCAGCAGCAGGGGTCTCCCGCGCACAGATACGCAGTATTTT.